This is a list of T cell receptor beta chains from one sample in a study of early T cells in non-severe SARS-CoV-2 infection. TCRdb reanalysed the 5' RACE reads using MiXCR and keeps one entry per CDR3 protein. The sample shows about 35,000 distinct CDR3 sequences, less than 7% of them seen only once. The sample was whole blood, taken at baseline. These receptor sequences come from an adult who was a healthcare worker with PCR-confirmed SARS-CoV-2 infection or an uninfected control (not recorded which). The CDR3 runs from the conserved cysteine through the conserved F or W. D genes are given only for firm matches. Clone size, where shown, is once, few, many, or a class for clones that have expanded.

CDR3nt: TGTGCCAGCAGTGCCTTTAAGACAGGGAGGGCCACTGAAGCTTTCTTT; CDR3aa: CASSAFKTGRATEAFF; j_gene: TRBJ1-1; abundance: NA; d_gene: TRBD1; v_gene: TRBV2
CDR3nt: TGCAGCGTTGAACAGGGATCCCGAAGCACAGATACGCAGTATTTT; CDR3aa: CSVEQGSRSTDTQYF; j_gene: TRBJ2-3; abundance: many; d_gene: NA; v_gene: TRBV29-1
CDR3nt: TGCGCCAGCAGCTTGATGTTCTCTGGGGCCAACGTCCTGACTTTC; CDR3aa: CASSLMFSGANVLTF; j_gene: TRBJ2-6; abundance: many; d_gene: NA; v_gene: TRBV5-1
CDR3nt: TGTGCCAGCAGTTTATCAGGAATCTACGAGCAGTACTTC; CDR3aa: CASSLSGIYEQYF; j_gene: TRBJ2-7; abundance: few; d_gene: NA; v_gene: TRBV27
CDR3nt: TGTGCCAGTAGTTTGGCTCGTGTTGAAAAACTGTTTTTT; CDR3aa: CASSLARVEKLFF; j_gene: TRBJ1-4; abundance: many; d_gene: NA; v_gene: TRBV19
CDR3nt: TGTGCCAGCAGGCCCCCCAGCGGAGGGGGCCCCTACAATGAGCAGTTCTTC; CDR3aa: CASRPPSGGGPYNEQFF; j_gene: TRBJ2-1; abundance: few; d_gene: NA; v_gene: TRBV6-5
CDR3nt: TGTGCCAGCTCAGACCGGACAGGGACTAACACCGGGGAGCTGTTTTTT; CDR3aa: CASSDRTGTNTGELFF; j_gene: TRBJ2-2; abundance: NA; d_gene: TRBD1; v_gene: TRBV18
CDR3nt: TGTGCCAGCAGTCAGGGGTCGGCGTATATGAGCAATCAGCCCCAGCATTTT; CDR3aa: CASSQGSAYMSNQPQHF; j_gene: TRBJ1-5; abundance: many; d_gene: NA; v_gene: TRBV7-2
CDR3nt: TGTGCCAGCAGCTACCAGACTAGCGGGAGTCTTGGGGACACCGGGGAGCTGTTTTTT; CDR3aa: CASSYQTSGSLGDTGELFF; j_gene: TRBJ2-2; abundance: NA; d_gene: TRBD2; v_gene: TRBV7-6
CDR3nt: TGCGCCAGCAGTTCCGCGGGCAGATCCTACGAGCAGTACTTC; CDR3aa: CASSSAGRSYEQYF; j_gene: TRBJ2-7; abundance: many; d_gene: NA; v_gene: TRBV10-1
CDR3nt: TGCAGTGCTAGTCCCCAAGGACAGGGGAATAATTCACCCCTCCACTTT; CDR3aa: CSASPQGQGNNSPLHF; j_gene: TRBJ1-6; abundance: many; d_gene: TRBD1; v_gene: TRBV20-1
CDR3nt: TGCAGTGCGAAGGGACGGAGCAATCAGCCCCAGCATTTT; CDR3aa: CSAKGRSNQPQHF; j_gene: TRBJ1-5; abundance: many; d_gene: NA; v_gene: TRBV20-1
CDR3nt: TGTGCCAGCAGCGTAGTTGGTACCGGGGAGCTGTTTTTT; CDR3aa: CASSVVGTGELFF; j_gene: TRBJ2-2; abundance: many; d_gene: NA; v_gene: TRBV9
CDR3nt: TGTGCCAGCAGCTTGGTAGCTACGACAGATACGCAGTATTTT; CDR3aa: CASSLVATTDTQYF; j_gene: TRBJ2-3; abundance: many; d_gene: NA; v_gene: TRBV7-2
CDR3nt: TGTGCCATCAGTGAGCCGGGAGGGGGGACGGATGAAGCTTTCTTT; CDR3aa: CAISEPGGGTDEAFF; j_gene: TRBJ1-1; abundance: many; d_gene: NA; v_gene: TRBV10-3
CDR3nt: TGTGCCAGCAGTTATGGGGCGGGAGAAGCTTTCTTT; CDR3aa: CASSYGAGEAFF; j_gene: TRBJ1-1; abundance: many; d_gene: NA; v_gene: TRBV12-3/TRBV12-4
CDR3nt: TGTGCCAGTAGTATTGGTCAGGAGCCCCCGTACTATGGCTACACCTTC; CDR3aa: CASSIGQEPPYYGYTF; j_gene: TRBJ1-2; abundance: many; d_gene: NA; v_gene: TRBV19
CDR3nt: TGTGCCAGCAGTTTCCTCAGCTATGGCTACACCTTC; CDR3aa: CASSFLSYGYTF; j_gene: TRBJ1-2; abundance: many; d_gene: NA; v_gene: TRBV12-3/TRBV12-4
CDR3nt: TGTGCCACCAGTGATCCGACGAGGACCGCACTAGGGGAGACCCAGTACTTC; CDR3aa: CATSDPTRTALGETQYF; j_gene: TRBJ2-5; abundance: many; d_gene: NA; v_gene: TRBV24-1
CDR3nt: TGTGCCAGCAGCCAGAGGGGACTAGCGGGAGTCATAGAGCAGTTCTTC; CDR3aa: CASSQRGLAGVIEQFF; j_gene: TRBJ2-1; abundance: many; d_gene: TRBD2; v_gene: TRBV3-1
CDR3nt: TGCAGTGCTAGGGATGTGAGAAACACTGAAGCTTTCTTT; CDR3aa: CSARDVRNTEAFF; j_gene: TRBJ1-1; abundance: NA; d_gene: NA; v_gene: TRBV20-1
CDR3nt: TGTGCCAACAGCTTAGAGAGTGGTAGCTCCGGGGAGCTGTTTTTT; CDR3aa: CANSLESGSSGELFF; j_gene: TRBJ2-2; abundance: once; d_gene: NA; v_gene: TRBV7-2
CDR3nt: TGTGCCAGCAGCCTTGACAGGCCTAGCAATCAGCCCCAGCATTTT; CDR3aa: CASSLDRPSNQPQHF; j_gene: TRBJ1-5; abundance: many; d_gene: NA; v_gene: TRBV6-5
CDR3nt: TGTGCCAGCAGCCCTAGCGGTCGGACAGATACGCAGTATTTT; CDR3aa: CASSPSGRTDTQYF; j_gene: TRBJ2-3; abundance: many; d_gene: TRBD2; v_gene: TRBV7-2
CDR3nt: TGTGCCAGCAGCGAGACGGGGCTAGCGGGAGGTGAGCAGTTCTTC; CDR3aa: CASSETGLAGGEQFF; j_gene: TRBJ2-1; abundance: many; d_gene: TRBD2; v_gene: TRBV11-1
CDR3nt: TGTGCCAGCAGCGGGCCCGAGCAGTTCTTC; CDR3aa: CASSGPEQFF; j_gene: TRBJ2-1; abundance: many; d_gene: NA; v_gene: TRBV12-3/TRBV12-4
CDR3nt: TGCGCCAGCAGCTTGCCAGGGGCCGGGGAGCTGTTTTTT; CDR3aa: CASSLPGAGELFF; j_gene: TRBJ2-2; abundance: many; d_gene: NA; v_gene: TRBV5-1
CDR3nt: TGTGCCAGCAGTCCCTCCGGGGGGGGTTCCTACGAGCAGTACTTC; CDR3aa: CASSPSGGGSYEQYF; j_gene: TRBJ2-7; abundance: many; d_gene: TRBD2; v_gene: TRBV27
CDR3nt: TGCAGTGCTAGAGATAAGTGGGAACCCACGAAGCAGTTCTTC; CDR3aa: CSARDKWEPTKQFF; j_gene: TRBJ2-1; abundance: NA; d_gene: NA; v_gene: TRBV20-1
CDR3nt: TGCAGTGCTAGTCTCCTCGCGGCTACGGGGGAGCAGTACTTC; CDR3aa: CSASLLAATGEQYF; j_gene: TRBJ2-7; abundance: many; d_gene: NA; v_gene: TRBV20-1
CDR3nt: TGTGCCAGCAGTTACTCTAGCGACACCGGGGAGCTGTTTTTT; CDR3aa: CASSYSSDTGELFF; j_gene: TRBJ2-2; abundance: many; d_gene: NA; v_gene: TRBV6-6
CDR3nt: TGCAGTGCTAGAGAGGTCGGAGGCGGCTTTTACACTGAAGCTTTCTTT; CDR3aa: CSAREVGGGFYTEAFF; j_gene: TRBJ1-1; abundance: many; d_gene: NA; v_gene: TRBV20-1
CDR3nt: TGTGCCAGCTCGGACAGGTCCCCCGGGTCTGGTCAGTACTTC; CDR3aa: CASSDRSPGSGQYF; j_gene: TRBJ2-7; abundance: many; d_gene: TRBD1; v_gene: TRBV2
CDR3nt: TGTGCCAGCAGCTTTTCCCCCTGGACAGTGAACACTGAAGCTTTCTTT; CDR3aa: CASSFSPWTVNTEAFF; j_gene: TRBJ1-1; abundance: many; d_gene: NA; v_gene: TRBV7-9
CDR3nt: TGCAGCGTTGACGGACAGGGATTTGTTAAGAGTATTAACTATGGCTACACCTTC; CDR3aa: CSVDGQGFVKSINYGYTF; j_gene: TRBJ1-2; abundance: many; d_gene: TRBD1; v_gene: TRBV29-1
CDR3nt: TGTGCCAGCAGTTCCCCGGGCAGGGGTTCCTACGAGCAGTACTTC; CDR3aa: CASSSPGRGSYEQYF; j_gene: TRBJ2-7; abundance: NA; d_gene: NA; v_gene: TRBV6-5
CDR3nt: TGTGCCAGCTCACTAGCCCTTCGAGACGAGCAGTACTTC; CDR3aa: CASSLALRDEQYF; j_gene: TRBJ2-7; abundance: many; d_gene: NA; v_gene: TRBV18
CDR3nt: TGCAGTGCGCTGCAGGGGGCTGGGCGCAATCAGCCCCAGCATTTT; CDR3aa: CSALQGAGRNQPQHF; j_gene: TRBJ1-5; abundance: many; d_gene: TRBD1; v_gene: TRBV20-1
CDR3nt: TGTGCCAGCAGTTACTCGATAGGGATGGCTGGAAACACCATATATTTT; CDR3aa: CASSYSIGMAGNTIYF; j_gene: TRBJ1-3; abundance: NA; d_gene: NA; v_gene: TRBV6-6
CDR3nt: TGCAGTGCAAGTCAACAGGGGGCAGGCACTGAAGCTTTCTTT; CDR3aa: CSASQQGAGTEAFF; j_gene: TRBJ1-1; abundance: NA; d_gene: TRBD1; v_gene: TRBV20-1
CDR3nt: TGTGCCAGCAGCCGGACAGGGACGAACAATGAGCAGTTCTTC; CDR3aa: CASSRTGTNNEQFF; j_gene: TRBJ2-1; abundance: many; d_gene: TRBD1; v_gene: TRBV7-3
CDR3nt: TGCAGTGCAAGACAGGAGGGGGGGCAAGTTGTGCAGTACTTC; CDR3aa: CSARQEGGQVVQYF; j_gene: TRBJ2-7; abundance: few; d_gene: NA; v_gene: TRBV20-1
CDR3nt: TGTGCCAGCAGTGAATGGGGGGTAGCCAAAAACATTCAGTACTTC; CDR3aa: CASSEWGVAKNIQYF; j_gene: TRBJ2-4; abundance: many; d_gene: NA; v_gene: TRBV25-1
CDR3nt: TGTGCCAGCAGTGCTTGGGACAGGGAGGCAGATACGCAGTATTTT; CDR3aa: CASSAWDREADTQYF; j_gene: TRBJ2-3; abundance: many; d_gene: TRBD1; v_gene: TRBV6-2/TRBV6-3
CDR3nt: TGTGCCAGCAGTTCCCGGGCGGAATCCTACAATGAGCAGTTCTTC; CDR3aa: CASSSRAESYNEQFF; j_gene: TRBJ2-1; abundance: many; d_gene: NA; v_gene: TRBV11-2
CDR3nt: TGTGCCAGCAGCTTAGCGGGGAAGGCGAACACCGGGGAGCTGTTTTTT; CDR3aa: CASSLAGKANTGELFF; j_gene: TRBJ2-2; abundance: many; d_gene: NA; v_gene: TRBV7-6
CDR3nt: TGTGCCAGCAGCCCCGCCGGGACTGTATCTTATACGCAGTATTTT; CDR3aa: CASSPAGTVSYTQYF; j_gene: TRBJ2-3; abundance: few; d_gene: NA; v_gene: TRBV5-5
CDR3nt: TGCAGTGCTCCCCGCGCAGAAGGGATGAACACTGAAGCTTTCTTT; CDR3aa: CSAPRAEGMNTEAFF; j_gene: TRBJ1-1; abundance: many; d_gene: NA; v_gene: TRBV20-1
CDR3nt: TGTGCCAGCTCACGCATAACGGGACTAGCTAGAACAGATACGCAGTATTTT; CDR3aa: CASSRITGLARTDTQYF; j_gene: TRBJ2-3; abundance: many; d_gene: TRBD2; v_gene: TRBV18
CDR3nt: TGTGCCAGCAGTGAATTTCTGTTGCTTACCTATAATTCACCCCTCCACTTT; CDR3aa: CASSEFLLLTYNSPLHF; j_gene: TRBJ1-6; abundance: many; d_gene: NA; v_gene: TRBV2
CDR3nt: TGTGCCAGCTCACCTCCCGGTGGTAGTCTTGGGACCCAGTACTTC; CDR3aa: CASSPPGGSLGTQYF; j_gene: TRBJ2-5; abundance: NA; d_gene: NA; v_gene: TRBV18
CDR3nt: TGTGCCAGCAGGTCTAGCGGCCGGGAGGAGCAGTACTTC; CDR3aa: CASRSSGREEQYF; j_gene: TRBJ2-7; abundance: many; d_gene: TRBD2; v_gene: TRBV12-3/TRBV12-4
CDR3nt: TGCGCCAGCAGCTTGGCCGTTGTTGGCGGGAGCGGGAATGAGCAGTTCTTC; CDR3aa: CASSLAVVGGSGNEQFF; j_gene: TRBJ2-1; abundance: many; d_gene: TRBD2; v_gene: TRBV5-1
CDR3nt: TGTGCCAGCAGTTTCGCCTTGCCCACAGATACGCAGTATTTT; CDR3aa: CASSFALPTDTQYF; j_gene: TRBJ2-3; abundance: few; d_gene: NA; v_gene: TRBV27
CDR3nt: TGTGCCAGCTCACCACAGAAGGGTGTGGAGAATGAGCAGTTCTTC; CDR3aa: CASSPQKGVENEQFF; j_gene: TRBJ2-1; abundance: many; d_gene: NA; v_gene: TRBV18
CDR3nt: TGTGCCAGCAGCTTAGGTTGGATCCACAATGAGCAGTTCTTC; CDR3aa: CASSLGWIHNEQFF; j_gene: TRBJ2-1; abundance: many; d_gene: NA; v_gene: TRBV7-2
CDR3nt: TGTGCCAGCAGCCCTGAAGCTCACTCCTACAATGAGCAGTTCTTC; CDR3aa: CASSPEAHSYNEQFF; j_gene: TRBJ2-1; abundance: NA; d_gene: NA; v_gene: TRBV5-4
CDR3nt: TGCGCCAGCAGCAAAGTCGAGGGGCCCACGGGGGACGAGCAGTACTTC; CDR3aa: CASSKVEGPTGDEQYF; j_gene: TRBJ2-7; abundance: many; d_gene: NA; v_gene: TRBV4-1
CDR3nt: TGTGCCAGCAGCTCCCCCGGCAGGGGGAGGGATACGCAGTATTTT; CDR3aa: CASSSPGRGRDTQYF; j_gene: TRBJ2-3; abundance: many; d_gene: NA; v_gene: TRBV7-3
CDR3nt: TGTGCCAGCAGACCCGCCGTAACCTACGAGCAGTACTTC; CDR3aa: CASRPAVTYEQYF; j_gene: TRBJ2-7; abundance: many; d_gene: NA; v_gene: TRBV7-2